A single sample gave rise to the 20 T cell receptor beta chains below, sequenced in a study of human T cells and chemical hapten exposure. Using its own MiXCR run on the RACE reads, TCRdb lists one record per CDR3 protein. The table includes a few hundred thousand distinct CDR3 sequences, 4.5% to 7% detected once. Sample time point: pre-sensitization, week 0. Treatment specified: therapeutic diphenylcyclopropenone sensitization with weekly scalp DPC. This specimen was whole blood, taken in connection with sensitization to the hapten diphenylcyclopropenone (DPC). The receptors originated from a woman between 18 and 29 years old with alopecia areata. Some clones in this sample may be carry-over from other donors' samples.

Many counts were recorded for this clonotype. The chain is built from TRBV11-1 and TRBJ1-1; 7 bases align to TRBD1. This CDR3 contains 13 residues. Germline V CDR1 and CDR2: SGHAT, FQDESV (reference sequence). Unmatched junction bases numbered 12, after V lost 6 bases and J lost 11 bases. The CDR3 coding sequence is TGTGCCAGCAGACCACGAGGGGGCGGAGAGGCTTTCTTT. Encoded protein: CASRPRGGGEAFF. Drawing the rest from reference TRBV11-1 and TRBJ1-1, the complete variable domain is EAEVAQSPRYKITEKSQAVAFWCDPISGHATLYWYRQILGQGPELLVQFQDESVVDDSQLPKDRFSAERLKGVDSTLKIQPAELGDSAMYLCASRPRGGGEAFFGQGTRLTVV.

This chain links TRBV10-3 with TRBJ2-7; D is tentatively TRBD1 or TRBD2 (5 bases each). Germline-derived CDR1 and CDR2 are ENHRY and SYGVKD. Trimming shortened V by 4 bases and J by 0 bases, and 19 bases separated the two germline ends. The CDR3 sequence is 17 residues long. CDR3: CAISGGRTAKSSYEQYF. CDR3 nucleotides: TGTGCCATCAGTGGGGGGAGAACAGCAAAGAGCTCCTACGAGCAGTACTTC.

This rearrangement joins TRBV6-5 to TRBJ2-7, with 8 bases aligning to TRBD1. Germline V gene data show CDR1 as MNHEY and CDR2 as SVGAGI. This CDR3 is built from 14 residues. Losses at the gene ends were 4 bases for V and 5 bases for J; bases not matched to a gene: 7. The CDR3 region has the DNA TGTGCCAGCAGTTTTACGACAGGGGCCCACGAGCAGTACTTC. Translating gives CASSFTTGAHEQYF.

The sample holds many counts of this clonotype. This rearrangement joins TRBV29-1 to TRBJ1-1; D is uncertain. V gave up 2 bases and J gave up 4 bases, with 14 bases separating them. This CDR3 comprises 14 residues. CDR1 is SQVTM and CDR2 is ANQGSEA in the germline V gene. CDR3: CSVEPRWGGTEAFF. The CDR3 DNA follows: TGCAGCGTTGAACCTCGATGGGGAGGCACTGAAGCTTTCTTT.

CDR3 sequence (DNA): TGTGCCACCAAGTCGACTAGAGGGGACACCGGGGAGCTGTTTTTT. This codes for CATKSTRGDTGELFF. This chain uses TRBV24-1 with TRBJ2-2; the D gene is possibly TRBD2 (6 bases). V was shortened by 8 bases and J by 3 bases, with 15 bases between the two germline ends. The CDR3 contains 15 residues. CDR1 and CDR2 from the germline V gene are KGHDR and SFDVKD.

This clonotype was counted ten times or more. The chain has TRBV6-1 and TRBJ2-3; 10 bases line up with TRBD2. The trim removed 7 bases at V and 2 bases at J, leaving 3 bases unmatched. There are 14 residues in the CDR3. Per germline, CDR1 MNHNS and CDR2 SASEGT. The CDR3 spells CASKGTSDTDTQYF. CDR3 bases: TGTGCCAGCAAGGGGACTAGCGACACAGATACGCAGTATTTT.

This clonotype was counted between two and nine times. The rearrangement links TRBV5-1 to TRBJ2-1; D may be TRBD1 or TRBD2 (5 bases each). The CDR3 loop spans 15 amino acids. Germline assignment: CDR1 SGHRS and CDR2 YFSETQ. The V gene lost 7 bases and the J gene lost 5 bases, with 19 bases spanning the gap. For the CDR3, the DNA is TGCGCCAGCTCAACTCGGGCACTGGGGGACAATGAGCAGTTCTTC. Its protein is CASSTRALGDNEQFF. Complete variable domain (other parts from reference TRBV5-1 and TRBJ2-1): KAGVTQTPRYLIKTRGQQVTLSCSPISGHRSVSWYQQTPGQGLQFLFEYFSETQRNKGNFPGRFSGRQFSNSRSEMNVSTLELGDSALYLCASSTRALGDNEQFFGPGTRLTVL.

Many counts were recorded for this clonotype. The chain has TRBV5-1 and TRBJ1-1; a weak D match, TRBD1 (5 bases). V lost 4 bases and J 4 bases, leaving 14 bases between the germline ends. The CDR3 totals 14 residues. Germline values: CDR1 SGHRS, CDR2 YFSETQ. The CDR3 DNA follows: TGCGCCAGCAGCAAGGGGACGGCCGGCACTGAAGCTTTCTTT. Amino acids: CASSKGTAGTEAFF.

The table lists this clonotype with many counts. The chain uses TRBV27 and TRBJ2-5, with D unresolved. Trimming shortened V by 5 bases and J by 2 bases, and 21 bases separated the two germline ends. This CDR3 is built from 17 residues. The germline CDR1 and CDR2 sequences are MNHEY and SMNVEV (reference sequence). CDR3 protein: CASSDLPLLQPQETQYF. The CDR3, as DNA: TGTGCCAGCAGTGATCTACCTTTATTGCAGCCTCAAGAGACCCAGTACTTC.

Ten or more counts support this clonotype. V and J are TRBV6-5 and TRBJ1-5; D is unclear. Trimming stripped 8 bases from V and 0 bases from J, with 14 bases between. The CDR3 has 15 residues. Germline CDR1 and CDR2: MNHEY and SVGAGI. The CDR3 region is CASATEFHSNQPQHF. The CDR3 coding sequence is TGTGCCAGCGCAACAGAGTTTCATAGCAATCAGCCCCAGCATTTT.

The chain recombines TRBV6-2 or TRBV6-3 with TRBJ1-2; D unclear. From germline, CDR1 is MNHEY and CDR2 SVGEGT. There are 12 residues in the CDR3. Trimming took 5 bases from V and 4 from J, leaving 8 bases between them. This CDR3 is CASSPYPYGYTF. The CDR3 DNA reads TGTGCCAGCAGTCCATACCCCTATGGCTACACCTTC.

This clonotype was observed a handful of times. The chain employs TRBV10-3 and TRBJ2-3, with TRBD1 matching 11 bases. This CDR3 has 13 amino acids. CDR1 is ENHRY and CDR2 is SYGVKD in the germline V gene. Trimming took 10 bases from V and 6 from J; bases not matched to a gene: 6. For the CDR3, the DNA is TGTGCCAGCGGACAGGGGGCTGAGGATACGCAGTATTTT. This codes for CASGQGAEDTQYF.

The sample holds many counts of this clonotype. This chain joins TRBV6-5 and TRBJ2-5; TRBD2 agrees at 8 bases. Trimming removed 5 bases from V and 9 bases from J; junction bases left unmatched: 14. The CDR3 spans 15 residues. In germline, CDR1 is MNHEY, CDR2 SVGAGI. The CDR3 DNA sequence: TGTGCCAGCAGTCCCCTAGCGGGTACGGGGGTGGCCCAGTACTTC. This encodes CASSPLAGTGVAQYF.

The chain links TRBV6-5 to TRBJ2-2; perhaps TRBD2 as D (6 bases). Trimming shortened V by 4 bases and J by 5 bases, and 8 bases separated the two germline ends. The CDR3 loop spans 13 amino acids. CDR1 MNHEY and CDR2 SVGAGI come from the germline V gene. The CDR3 here is CASSSGGTGELFF. CDR3 DNA sequence: TGTGCCAGCAGTTCCGGGGGAACCGGGGAGCTGTTTTTT.

The chain employs TRBV7-9 and TRBJ1-5; possible D gene TRBD1, 5 bases. The germline V and J ends were trimmed by 3 bases and 3 bases, with 15 bases remaining between them. The germline V gene has CDR1 SEHNR and CDR2 FQNEAQ (reference sequence). CDR3 size: 16 residues. CDR3 nucleotide sequence: TGTGCCAGCAGCTTGCAGGGCCCAGTTCACAATCAGCCCCAGCATTTT. Its protein product is CASSLQGPVHNQPQHF.

This clonotype appeared many times. The genes are TRBV16 and TRBJ1-1, with 8 bases lining up with TRBD1. J was trimmed by 0 bases and V by 4 bases; bases with no gene match: 10. Germline V lookup: CDR1 KGHSY, CDR2 FQNENV. The CDR3 sequence is 17 residues long. DNA of the CDR3: TGTGCCAGCAGCCCGAAATCAGGGGGCCCTATGAACACTGAAGCTTTCTTT. Translated, it gives CASSPKSGGPMNTEAFF.

This clonotype was observed a handful of times. The V call is TRBV6-6, the J call TRBJ2-1, with TRBD1 matching over 8 bases. This CDR3 spans 16 amino acids. The J segment lost 4 bases and the V segment lost 5 bases, leaving 10 bases of the junction unmatched. Germline CDR1 MNHNY, CDR2 SVGAGI (reference sequence). CDR3 sequence: CASSAYDRGGYNEQFF. CDR3 DNA: TGTGCCAGCAGTGCCTACGACAGGGGCGGTTACAATGAGCAGTTCTTC.

This CDR3 reads CSVERQGVTYEQYF. Here the CDR3 DNA reads TGCAGCGTTGAGAGACAGGGGGTGACCTACGAGCAGTACTTC. The rearrangement links TRBV29-1 to TRBJ2-7; 9 bases align to TRBD1. The CDR3 loop spans 14 amino acids. Trimming took 3 bases from V and 2 from J; bases not matched to a gene: 5. Germline V gene lookup returns CDR1 SQVTM and CDR2 ANQGSEA.

In this sample, this clonotype turned up a few times. This rearrangement joins TRBV6-6 to TRBJ1-2; D gene ambiguous. The CDR3 length is 13 residues. Trimming removed 7 bases from V and 4 bases from J, with 13 bases in between. Germline V gene sequence: CDR1 MNHNY, CDR2 SVGAGI (reference sequence). DNA of the CDR3: TGTGCCAGCAACCCCGTTTCTGGCTATGGCTACACCTTC. Residues: CASNPVSGYGYTF.

This clonotype was seen ten or more times. The gene calls are TRBV6-4 and TRBJ2-6; D not certain. Germline CDR1 MRHNA, CDR2 SNTAGT. The CDR3 is 15 residues long. V gave up 4 bases and J gave up 0 bases, with 7 bases separating them. The CDR3 loop reads CASSVTNSGANVLTF. CDR3 nucleotide sequence: TGTGCCAGCAGTGTAACTAACTCTGGGGCCAACGTCCTGACTTTC.